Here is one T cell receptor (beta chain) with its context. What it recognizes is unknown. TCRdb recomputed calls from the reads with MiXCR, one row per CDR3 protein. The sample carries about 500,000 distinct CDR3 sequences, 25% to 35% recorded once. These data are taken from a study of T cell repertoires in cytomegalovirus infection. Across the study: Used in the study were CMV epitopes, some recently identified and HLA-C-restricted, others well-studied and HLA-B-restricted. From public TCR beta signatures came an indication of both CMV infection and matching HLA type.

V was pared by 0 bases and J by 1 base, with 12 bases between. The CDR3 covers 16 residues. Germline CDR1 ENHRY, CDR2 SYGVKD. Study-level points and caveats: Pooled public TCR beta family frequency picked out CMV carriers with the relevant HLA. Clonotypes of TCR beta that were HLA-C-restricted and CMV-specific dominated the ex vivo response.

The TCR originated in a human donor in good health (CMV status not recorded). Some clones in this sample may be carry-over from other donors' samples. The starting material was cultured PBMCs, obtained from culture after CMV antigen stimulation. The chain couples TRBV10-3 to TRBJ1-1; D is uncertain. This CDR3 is CAISESYRSSNTEAFF. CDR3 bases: TGTGCCATCAGTGAGTCGTACAGAAGTTCGAACACTGAAGCTTTCTTT.